This T cell receptor (beta chain) appears in the sequencing data of a study of blood T cell repertoires in COVID-19. On the study more broadly: PBMCs, B-cell-depleted T cells, or T cells provided the cDNA or gDNA that made up the material.

Original processing notes: Reference gene primers were amplified, and this amplification served to estimate nucleated cell counts. TCRdb's table, derived via immunoSEQ multiplex PCR, lists solely in-frame clones and lacks some. The V and J calls and the clone size are those of that table, but D and trimming were determined from the DNA. Of more than 100,000 clones detected, about 83% appear once; the ten largest clones hold around 4.2%. Participants had their cohort set by participant-reported clinical history. The TCR comes from a woman under 40 who had recovered from COVID-19. Sequencing used PBMCs or T cells enriched from blood (not recorded which).

The CDR3 nucleotides read TGTGCCAGAAGCATCAGACAGGGGGAGAGGTACAATGAGCAGTTCTTC. Protein: CARSIRQGERYNEQFF. This chain joins TRBV5-3 and TRBJ2-1; 9 positions agree with TRBD1. TRBV5-3 is reported as an ORF; its role is uncertain. The CDR3 runs to 16 residues. The ends lost 4 bases at V and 4 bases at J; junction bases unmatched: 9.